Listed below are T cell receptor beta chains from one sample, sequenced in a study of prognosis after radiotherapy for stage I lung cancer. One entry per CDR3 protein, called by TCRdb with MiXCR from the multiplex PCR reads. Of about 14,000 distinct CDR3 sequences detected, about a quarter appear once; the ten largest clones hold 10% to 14%. Source: PBMCs, taken before or after stereotactic body radiation therapy (not recorded which). The receptors here all came from a donor aged 50 or older with non-small cell lung cancer. Both conserved end residues are part of each CDR3. The D gene is left open where the match is weak. The listing skips clone size in some rows; elsewhere it reads once, few, many or a size class.

v_call,clone_size,d_call,j_call,cdr3_aa,cdr3_nt
TRBV6-2/TRBV6-3,-,TRBD2,TRBJ2-3,CANGLAGRTDTQYF,TGTGCCAATGGACTAGCGGGCCGTACAGATACGCAGTATTTT
TRBV11-3,-,-,TRBJ2-3,CASSLVHQDIQYF,TGTGCCAGCAGCTTAGTGCATCAGGATATACAGTATTTT
TRBV7-9,many,TRBD1,TRBJ1-4,CASSLRDRHGEKLFF,TGTGCCAGCAGCCTACGGGACAGGCACGGGGAAAAACTGTTTTTT
TRBV18,many,TRBD1,TRBJ2-1,CASSPPYGQGFGNEQFF,TGTGCCAGCTCACCACCTTATGGACAGGGGTTCGGCAATGAGCAGTTCTTC
TRBV10-2,many,-,TRBJ2-5,CASSALSALETQYF,TGCGCCAGCAGTGCTCTTAGCGCTCTGGAGACCCAGTACTTC
TRBV20-1,many,TRBD1,TRBJ1-5,CSARDSVGQPQHF,TGCAGTGCCAGGGACAGTGTGGGTCAGCCCCAGCATTTT
TRBV20-1,-,-,TRBJ1-1,CSARDLVTEPFF,TGCAGTGCTAGAGATCTTGTCACTGAACCTTTCTTT
TRBV3-1,-,-,TRBJ1-3,CASSQNRVWGGNTIYF,TGTGCCAGCAGCCAAAACCGGGTTTGGGGAGGAAACACCATATATTTT
TRBV6-1,medium-sized,TRBD1,TRBJ2-7,CASSLRDRGLYEQYF,TGTGCCAGCAGTCTCCGGGACAGGGGGCTCTACGAGCAGTACTTC
TRBV19,-,-,TRBJ2-5,CSSRGRTHSHYF,TGTTCCAGTAGAGGGCGAACCCACTCTCATTACTTC
TRBV28,many,TRBD2,TRBJ2-3,CASSVAGGSTDTQYF,TGTGCCAGCAGCGTAGCGGGAGGGAGCACAGATACGCAGTATTTT
TRBV30,many,-,TRBJ2-4,CAWGPARDIQYF,TGTGCCTGGGGACCCGCCCGAGACATTCAGTACTTC